At least ten counts were recorded for the clone carrying this T cell receptor beta chain. What it binds is not known. The data originate from a study of CD8 T cells in ankylosing spondylitis. Study-level results: Reports say disease-linked clones showed up significantly more in matched ankylosing spondylitis synovial fluid. Seemingly distinctive of ankylosing spondylitis blood was a TCR beta motif formed by eight highly homologous variants.

From the 5' RACE reads, TCRdb called clonotypes with MiXCR, one entry per CDR3 protein. The sample lists about 250,000 distinct CDR3 sequences, over 9.5% occurring once. Germline V gene lookup returns CDR1 SGHVS and CDR2 FNYEAQ. Deletions cut 0 bases from V and 2 bases from J, with 19 bases between. There are 19 residues in the CDR3. Specimen: blood, either unsorted or a sorted T cell fraction (not recorded which). The clonotype was recovered from a male donor with ankylosing spondylitis or in good health (not recorded which). The rearrangement links TRBV7-6 to TRBJ2-2; weak D call: TRBD1 (5 bases). CDR3 protein: CASSLAGQQIPINTGELFF. The CDR3, as DNA: TGTGCCAGCAGCTTAGCTGGACAACAAATACCCATTAACACCGGGGAGCTGTTTTTT. Filled out from reference TRBV7-6 and TRBJ2-2, the complete variable domain reads GAGVSQSPRYKVTKRGQDVALRCDPISGHVSLYWYRQALGQGPEFLTYFNYEAQQDKSGLPNDRFSAERPEGSISTLTIQRTEQRDSAMYRCASSLAGQQIPINTGELFFGEGSRLTVL.